These 27 T cell receptor beta chains were sequenced from one sample in a study of patients and donors after allogeneic stem cell transplantation. From the RT-PCR reads, TCRdb called clonotypes with MiXCR, one entry per CDR3 protein. The data hold approximately 250,000 distinct CDR3 sequences, with 13% to 15% observed a single time. The specimen sequenced was blood, either unsorted or a sorted T cell fraction (not recorded which). Receptors were obtained from a human donor who was either an allogeneic HSCT recipient or a stem cell or donor lymphocyte infusion donor (not recorded which). It is not recorded whose cells these are; they may come from a transplant donor.

This clonotype was counted a few times. The chain combines TRBV19 with TRBJ2-1, with 13 nucleotides matching TRBD2. V gave up 6 bases and J gave up 6 bases; unmatched junction bases: 5. There are 15 residues in the CDR3. Germline V gene sequence: CDR1 LNHDA, CDR2 SQIVND (reference sequence). The CDR3 sequence is CASRLGTSGINEQFF. CDR3 bases: TGTGCCAGTAGACTCGGGACTAGCGGGATCAATGAGCAGTTCTTC.

This chain uses TRBV4-1 with TRBJ2-4; tentatively, D is TRBD1 (5 bases). V shed 2 bases and J shed 3 bases, with 14 bases lying between them. Germline loops: CDR1 MGHRA, CDR2 YSYEKL. The CDR3 covers 16 residues. The CDR3 region is CASSQPTQGVKNIQYF. CDR3 DNA: TGCGCCAGCAGCCAACCAACGCAGGGTGTCAAAAACATTCAGTACTTC.

V usage is TRBV7-2 and J usage is TRBJ1-3; D remains unclear. From germline, CDR1 is SGHTA and CDR2 FQGNSA. CDR3 length: 14 amino acids. Trimming removed 1 base from V and 2 bases from J, with 6 bases in between. The CDR3 here is CASSLVRPGNTIYF. For the CDR3, the DNA is TGTGCCAGCAGCTTAGTTCGACCTGGAAACACCATATATTTT.

The genes are TRBV4-1 and TRBJ2-3, with a possible D match to TRBD1 (6 bases). The V gene lost 3 bases and the J gene lost 8 bases, with 21 bases spanning the gap. The length of the CDR3 is 16 residues. Germline assignment: CDR1 MGHRA and CDR2 YSYEKL. Written as DNA, the CDR3 is TGCGCCAGCAGCCATCACCGGGACAAGGGGCCTGGTACGCAGTATTTT. Translation gives CASSHHRDKGPGTQYF.

This clonotype was detected ten times or more. The chain recombines TRBV7-2 with TRBJ1-5, with a possible D match to TRBD1 (6 bases). CDR3 length: 15 amino acids. Germline loops: CDR1 SGHTA, CDR2 FQGNSA. Deletions cut 5 bases from V and 7 bases from J, with 18 bases between. The DNA for the CDR3 is TGTGCCAGCAGCCACGGGGGGCCCCTGGGGCAGCCCCAGCATTTT. Translation gives CASSHGGPLGQPQHF.

This clonotype appeared a few times. The chain combines TRBV7-9 with TRBJ2-7, with TRBD2 identical over 8 bases. This CDR3 has 16 residues. V dropped 7 bases and J dropped 5; count of bases not matched to a gene: 16. Germline-derived CDR1 and CDR2 are SEHNR and FQNEAQ (reference sequence). The CDR3 sequence is CASKPGGNQGMDEQYF. Here the CDR3 DNA reads TGTGCCAGCAAACCGGGGGGGAACCAGGGTATGGACGAGCAGTACTTC.

This clonotype was counted only a few times. The chain carries TRBV6-1 and TRBJ1-2; maybe TRBD1 (6 bases). CDR3 length: 15 residues. The germline CDR1 and CDR2 sequences are MNHNS and SASEGT. The V end was cut by 6 bases, the J end by 4 bases, with 18 bases between. In nucleotides, the CDR3 is TGTGCCAGCAGGCCTAACACAGGGTCTATCTATGGCTACACCTTC. Its translation is CASRPNTGSIYGYTF.

This clonotype has at least ten counts. The V and J genes are TRBV12-3 or TRBV12-4 and TRBJ1-1; D not resolved. V was trimmed by 4 bases and J by 1 base, leaving 7 bases between them. The CDR3 totals 13 residues. The CDR3 DNA sequence: TGTGCCAGCAGTTCACGGGAGAACACTGAAGCTTTCTTT. This codes for CASSSRENTEAFF.

This clonotype was seen a handful of times. A much larger clone sits a single nucleotide away, making a read error possible. Since the CDR3 does not end with the conserved phenylalanine or tryptophan, this likely comes from a read error. The V gene is TRBV6-5, the J gene TRBJ1-6; D is uncertain. The CDR3 runs 14 residues. Deletions cut 3 bases from V and 6 bases from J, with 9 bases between. Germline assignment: CDR1 MNHEY and CDR2 SVGAGI. CDR3 sequence reads: CASSYKRSNSPLHL. The CDR3 DNA is TGTGCCAGCAGTTATAAGAGATCTAATTCACCCCTCCACCTT.

This clonotype was recorded a few times. The chain links TRBV5-1 to TRBJ2-3; 7 bases fit TRBD1. The germline CDR1 and CDR2 sequences are SGHRS and YFSETQ. CDR3 length equals 16 residues. V lost 3 bases and J lost 4; bases outside the gene matches: 11. CDR3 sequence: CASSSRDRVGADTQYF. For the CDR3, the DNA is TGCGCCAGCAGCTCTCGCGACAGGGTGGGGGCAGATACGCAGTATTTT.

The V and J genes are TRBV2 and TRBJ2-3, with D possibly matching TRBD1 (5 bases). The germline V gene encodes CDR1 SNHLY and CDR2 FYNNEI. There are 16 residues in the CDR3. V was cut by 4 bases and J by 0 bases, with 14 bases left in between. The CDR3 DNA sequence: TGTGCCAGCAGTGTAAGGGCAGGGCTTAGCACAGATACGCAGTATTTT. It translates to CASSVRAGLSTDTQYF.

This clonotype was seen a handful of times. The V gene is TRBV28, the J gene TRBJ2-7, with D unresolved. Germline-derived CDR1 and CDR2 are MDHEN and SYDVKM. Trimming took 4 bases from V and 0 from J, leaving 4 bases between them. The CDR3 contains 12 residues. DNA for the CDR3: TGTGCCAGCAGTTACAACTCCTACGAGCAGTACTTC. Encoded protein: CASSYNSYEQYF.

This clonotype has just a few counts. This chain connects TRBV5-6 to TRBJ2-3; no clear D. Germline CDR1 is SGHDT and CDR2 is YYEEEE. V lost 1 base and J lost 4, with 7 bases in between. CDR3 length: 13 residues. The CDR3 nucleotides are TGTGCCAGCAGCTTGTCAACGGCAGATACGCAGTATTTT. As protein: CASSLSTADTQYF.

This clonotype counts as medium-sized. As DNA, the CDR3 is TGCAGTGCTACAGACACTAGCGGGAGGGCGGGTGAGCAGTACTTC. This translates into CSATDTSGRAGEQYF. The chain is built from TRBV20-1 and TRBJ2-7; TRBD2 aligns across 13 bases. The CDR3 length is 15 residues. V trimming: 4 bases; J trimming: 7 bases; junction bases outside the gene matches: 10. Germline V gene data show CDR1 as DFQATT and CDR2 as SNEGSKA (reference sequence).

The chain employs TRBV6-1 and TRBJ1-2, with 9 bases fitting TRBD1. Germline CDR1 is MNHNS and CDR2 is SASEGT. With V trimmed by 6 bases and J by 3 bases, 11 bases remained unmatched. This CDR3 region has 16 residues. In DNA, the CDR3 is TGTGCCAGCAGCCCCGGGACAGGGTTGGGCTACTATGGCTACACCTTC. It is translated as CASSPGTGLGYYGYTF.

The J gene is TRBJ1-2, the V gene TRBV20-1; 7 positions match TRBD1. Germline assignment: CDR1 DFQATT and CDR2 SNEGSKA (reference sequence). This CDR3 region has 15 residues. J lost 7 bases, V lost 3 bases, and 14 bases had no gene match. The CDR3 region has the DNA TGCAGTGCTAGGGCCGGTACAAGGACAGGTGGTGGCTACACCTTC. This gives the protein CSARAGTRTGGGYTF.

The table lists this clonotype with many counts. This chain joins TRBV20-1 and TRBJ2-1; D gene uncertain. Germline V gene lookup returns CDR1 DFQATT and CDR2 SNEGSKA (reference sequence). The CDR3 spans 18 residues. With 0 bases removed from V and 7 bases from J, the gap between germline ends came to 25 bases. CDR3 in DNA: TGCAGTGCTAGAGATCCACCGACGGACCCATGGAACCCGAATGAGCAGTTCTTC. Translating gives CSARDPPTDPWNPNEQFF.

This clonotype was picked up many times. The rearrangement joins TRBV29-1 to TRBJ1-5; 7 nucleotides line up with TRBD1. With V trimmed by 4 bases and J by 3 bases, 9 bases remained unmatched. The CDR3 totals 15 residues. Per the germline V gene, CDR1 is SQVTM and CDR2 is ANQGSEA. The CDR3 spells CSVVRGNEPNQPQHF. Here the CDR3 DNA reads TGCAGCGTTGTCAGGGGGAATGAGCCCAATCAGCCCCAGCATTTT.

This clonotype showed up just a few times. CDR3 loop: CASSLFPSSGNTIYF. The CDR3 DNA follows: TGCGCCAGCAGCTTGTTTCCCTCCTCTGGAAACACCATATATTTT. J is TRBJ1-3 and V is TRBV5-1; D call uncertain. CDR1 SGHRS and CDR2 YFSETQ come from the germline V gene. This CDR3 is built from 15 residues. The V end lost 1 base, the J end lost 0 bases, and 8 bases lay between the germline ends.

This clonotype was picked up many times. The CDR3 DNA reads TGTGCCAGCAGTGAAACAGGGGGCGTTTCACCCCTCCACTTT. Protein: CASSETGGVSPLHF. This sequence joins TRBV25-1 and TRBJ1-6; 9 bases align to TRBD1. The junction had 2 bases not matched to a gene; V was cut back by 2 bases and J by 9 bases. Germline V lookup: CDR1 MGHDK, CDR2 SYGVNS. The length of the CDR3 is 14 residues.

This clonotype has only a few counts. This chain uses TRBV6-1 with TRBJ2-7; 10 bases fit TRBD2. The CDR3 length is 15 residues. Trimming cost V 6 bases and J 7 bases; bases outside gene matches: 12. The V gene's germline CDR1 is MNHNS and CDR2 SASEGT. The CDR3 sequence: CASRESGRAMGEQYF. As DNA, the CDR3 is TGTGCCAGCAGGGAAAGCGGGAGGGCCATGGGGGAGCAGTACTTC.

This clonotype was counted many times. The chain couples TRBV12-3 or TRBV12-4 to TRBJ1-3; D may be TRBD1 (6 bases). V was pared by 1 base and J by 3 bases, with 13 bases between. The CDR3 totals 16 residues. CDR3 sequence reads: CASSLGGAISGNTIYF. DNA for the CDR3: TGTGCCAGCAGTTTAGGGGGGGCAATAAGTGGAAACACCATATATTTT.

This rearrangement joins TRBV24-1 to TRBJ2-3; D is perhaps TRBD1 or TRBD2 (5 bases each). Germline CDR1 reads KGHDR; CDR2 reads SFDVKD. V lost 2 bases and J lost 0, with 11 bases in between. This CDR3 is 16 amino acids long. The CDR3 spells CATSDSGRYSTDTQYF. CDR3 coding DNA: TGTGCCACCAGTGATTCGGGACGGTATAGCACAGATACGCAGTATTTT.

This clonotype has only a few counts. The genes are TRBV20-1 and TRBJ2-7; D remains unclear. V was shortened by 2 bases and J by 3 bases, with 11 bases between the two germline ends. CDR3 length equals 13 residues. Germline values: CDR1 DFQATT, CDR2 SNEGSKA (reference sequence). This CDR3 reads CSARSEFHYEQYF. The CDR3 DNA is TGCAGTGCTAGATCAGAGTTTCACTACGAGCAGTACTTC.

This clonotype turned up a few times. The genes are TRBV20-1 and TRBJ1-5; TRBD1 might be the D (6 bases). Trimming cost V 3 bases and J 4 bases, with 16 bases left between them. CDR1 and CDR2 from the germline V gene are DFQATT and SNEGSKA (reference sequence). CDR3 size: 15 residues. DNA for the CDR3: TGCAGTGCTAGTGCCGGGGGGCGAGGGAATCAGCCCCAGCATTTT. Protein sequence: CSASAGGRGNQPQHF.

The sample holds many counts of this clonotype. The chain carries TRBV4-1 and TRBJ2-5; 9 bases agree with TRBD2. The ends lost 1 base at V and 4 bases at J; junction bases unmatched: 7. Germline loops: CDR1 MGHRA, CDR2 YSYEKL. The CDR3 totals 16 residues. In DNA, the CDR3 is TGCGCCAGCAGCCAAGTTGCGGGGGGGCGTTTAGAGACCCAGTACTTC. Translated: CASSQVAGGRLETQYF.

This clonotype was counted at least ten times. The chain carries TRBV25-1 and TRBJ2-7, with 7 bases lining up with TRBD1. After removal of 4 bases from V and 5 bases from J, the junction contained 8 bases not matched to a gene. CDR1 MGHDK and CDR2 SYGVNS come from the germline V gene. CDR3 length equals 14 residues. For the CDR3, the DNA is TGTGCCAGCAGTGGTAAGGGGGCGCTCAACGAGCAGTACTTC. This sequence encodes CASSGKGALNEQYF.